This T cell receptor (beta chain) was recovered during a study of spatial heterogeneity in lung cancer. MiXCR, run by TCRdb on the 5' RACE reads, gives a single entry per CDR3 protein. The sample consists of some 87,000 distinct CDR3 sequences, around 8.6% of them appearing once. The time point is: sample taken at primary tumor resection. The sequenced material consisted of unsorted whole RNA from tumor, nontumor lung or frozen PBMC. Only a few counts were recorded for this clonotype. The material sequenced was PBMCs, taken at surgery. This sequence originates from a male donor with early-stage non-small cell lung cancer.

CDR3 sequence (DNA): TGTGCCAGCAGCAGGGGTTTTAGGCAGCCCCAGCATTTT. Its protein is CASSRGFRQPQHF. V gene TRBV21-1 combines with J gene TRBJ1-5. TRBV21-1 is designated a pseudogene. This CDR3 region has 13 residues.